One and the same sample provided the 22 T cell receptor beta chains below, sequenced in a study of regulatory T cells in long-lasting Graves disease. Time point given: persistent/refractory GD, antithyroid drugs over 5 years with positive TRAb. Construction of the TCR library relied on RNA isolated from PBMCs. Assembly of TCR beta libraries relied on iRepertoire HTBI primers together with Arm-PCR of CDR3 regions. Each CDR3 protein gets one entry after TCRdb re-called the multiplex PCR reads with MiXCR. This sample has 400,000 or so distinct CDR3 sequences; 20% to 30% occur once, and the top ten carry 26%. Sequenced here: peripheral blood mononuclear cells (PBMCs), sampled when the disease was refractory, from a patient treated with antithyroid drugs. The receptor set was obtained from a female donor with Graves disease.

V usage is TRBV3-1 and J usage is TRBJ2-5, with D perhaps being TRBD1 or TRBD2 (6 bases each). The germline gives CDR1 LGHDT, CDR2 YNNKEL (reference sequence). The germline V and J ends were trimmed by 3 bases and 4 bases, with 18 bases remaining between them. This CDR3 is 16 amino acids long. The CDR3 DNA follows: TGTGCCAGCAGCCATCGCCGCTCGGGGGCTCGAGAGACCCAGTACTTC. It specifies CASSHRRSGARETQYF.

The CDR3 sequence is CASSLVASDYEQYF. The CDR3 DNA sequence: TGCGCCAGCAGCTTGGTGGCTAGCGACTACGAGCAGTACTTC. The chain has TRBV5-1 and TRBJ2-7; a weak D match, TRBD2 (6 bases). The CDR3 runs 14 residues. V was pared by 0 bases and J by 3 bases, with 10 bases between. From germline, CDR1 is SGHRS and CDR2 YFSETQ.

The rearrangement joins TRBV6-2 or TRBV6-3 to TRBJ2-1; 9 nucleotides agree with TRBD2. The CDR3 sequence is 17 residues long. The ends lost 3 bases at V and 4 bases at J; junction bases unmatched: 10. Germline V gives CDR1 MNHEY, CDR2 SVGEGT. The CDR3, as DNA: TGTGCCAGCAGTTATTATCAGACTAGCGGTGTATACAATGAGCAGTTCTTC. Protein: CASSYYQTSGVYNEQFF.

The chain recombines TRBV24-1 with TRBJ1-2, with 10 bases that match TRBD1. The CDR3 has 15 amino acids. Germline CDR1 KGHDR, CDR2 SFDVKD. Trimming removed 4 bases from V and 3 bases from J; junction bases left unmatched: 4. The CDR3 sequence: CATSDRTGGDYGYTF. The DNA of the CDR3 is TGTGCCACCAGTGACCGGACAGGGGGAGACTATGGCTACACCTTC.

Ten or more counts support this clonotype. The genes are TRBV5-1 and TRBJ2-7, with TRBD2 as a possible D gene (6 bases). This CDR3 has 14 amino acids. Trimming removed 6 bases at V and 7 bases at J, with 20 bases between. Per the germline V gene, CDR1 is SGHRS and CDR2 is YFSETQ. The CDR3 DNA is TGCGCCAGCAAACCGCGGGGAGCCTCGGATGAGCAGTACTTC. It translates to CASKPRGASDEQYF.

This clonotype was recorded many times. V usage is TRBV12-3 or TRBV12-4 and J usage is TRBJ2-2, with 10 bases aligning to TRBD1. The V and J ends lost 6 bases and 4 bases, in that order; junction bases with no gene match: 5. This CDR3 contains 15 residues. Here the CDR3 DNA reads TGTGCCAGCAGCCGGGGACAGGGGATCACCGGGGAGCTGTTTTTT. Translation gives CASSRGQGITGELFF.

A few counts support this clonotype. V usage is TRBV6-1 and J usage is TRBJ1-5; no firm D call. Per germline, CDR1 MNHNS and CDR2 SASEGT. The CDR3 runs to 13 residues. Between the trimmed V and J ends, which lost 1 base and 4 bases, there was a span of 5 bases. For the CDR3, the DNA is TGTGCCAGCAGTGAAGAGCCTAATCAGCCCCAGCATTTT. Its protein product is CASSEEPNQPQHF.

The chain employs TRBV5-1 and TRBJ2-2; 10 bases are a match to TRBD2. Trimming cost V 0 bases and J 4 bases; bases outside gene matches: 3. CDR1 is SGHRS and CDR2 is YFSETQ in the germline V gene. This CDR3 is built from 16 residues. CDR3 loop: CASSLDLAGVTGELFF. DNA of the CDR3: TGCGCCAGCAGCTTGGATCTAGCGGGAGTCACCGGGGAGCTGTTTTTT.

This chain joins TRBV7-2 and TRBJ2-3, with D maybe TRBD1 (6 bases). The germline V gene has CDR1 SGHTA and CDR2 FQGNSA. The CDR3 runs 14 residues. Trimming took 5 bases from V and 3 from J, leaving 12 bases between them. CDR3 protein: CASSTQGLTDTQYF. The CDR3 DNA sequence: TGTGCCAGCAGCACCCAGGGGTTAACAGATACGCAGTATTTT.

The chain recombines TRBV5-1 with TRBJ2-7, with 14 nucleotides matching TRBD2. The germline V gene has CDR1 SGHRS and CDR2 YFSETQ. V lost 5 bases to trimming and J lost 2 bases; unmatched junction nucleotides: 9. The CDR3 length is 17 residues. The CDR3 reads CASRGTSGSVGTYEQYF. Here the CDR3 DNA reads TGCGCCAGCAGAGGGACTAGCGGGAGTGTGGGCACCTACGAGCAGTACTTC.

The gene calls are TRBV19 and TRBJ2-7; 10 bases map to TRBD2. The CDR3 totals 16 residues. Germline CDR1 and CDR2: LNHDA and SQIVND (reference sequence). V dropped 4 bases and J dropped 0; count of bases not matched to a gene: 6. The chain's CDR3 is CASSTGLAEGSYEQYF. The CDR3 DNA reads TGTGCCAGTAGTACAGGACTAGCGGAGGGCTCCTACGAGCAGTACTTC.

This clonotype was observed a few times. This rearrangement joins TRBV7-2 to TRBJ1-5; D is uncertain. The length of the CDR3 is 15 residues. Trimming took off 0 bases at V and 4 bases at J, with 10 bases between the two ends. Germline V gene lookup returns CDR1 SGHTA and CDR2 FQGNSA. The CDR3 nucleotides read TGTGCCAGCAGCTTAGCAGACGTATGGAATCAGCCCCAGCATTTT. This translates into CASSLADVWNQPQHF.

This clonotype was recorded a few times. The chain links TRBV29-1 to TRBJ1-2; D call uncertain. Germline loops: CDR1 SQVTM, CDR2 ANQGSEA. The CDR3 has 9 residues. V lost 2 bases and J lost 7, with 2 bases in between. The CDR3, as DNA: TGCAGCGTTGAATTTGGCTACACCTTC. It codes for CSVEFGYTF.

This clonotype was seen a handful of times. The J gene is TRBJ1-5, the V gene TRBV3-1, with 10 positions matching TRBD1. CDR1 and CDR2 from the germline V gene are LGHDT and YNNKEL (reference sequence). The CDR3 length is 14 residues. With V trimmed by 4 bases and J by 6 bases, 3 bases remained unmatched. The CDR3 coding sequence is TGTGCCAGCAGCCTGGGACAGGGGCGTCAGCCCCAGCATTTT. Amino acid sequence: CASSLGQGRQPQHF.

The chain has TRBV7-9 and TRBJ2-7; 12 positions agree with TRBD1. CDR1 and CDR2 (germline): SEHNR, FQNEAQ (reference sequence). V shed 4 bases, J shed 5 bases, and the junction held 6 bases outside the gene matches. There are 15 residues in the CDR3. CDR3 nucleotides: TGTGCCAGCAGCTCTACCGGGACAGGGGGCGACGAGCAGTACTTC. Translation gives CASSSTGTGGDEQYF.

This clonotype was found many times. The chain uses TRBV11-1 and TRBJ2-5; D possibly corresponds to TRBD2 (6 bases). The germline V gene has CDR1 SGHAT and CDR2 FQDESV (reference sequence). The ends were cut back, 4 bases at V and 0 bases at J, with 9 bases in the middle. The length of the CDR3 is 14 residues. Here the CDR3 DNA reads TGTGCCAGCAGCTATCGGGAGTACCAAGAGACCCAGTACTTC. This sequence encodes CASSYREYQETQYF.

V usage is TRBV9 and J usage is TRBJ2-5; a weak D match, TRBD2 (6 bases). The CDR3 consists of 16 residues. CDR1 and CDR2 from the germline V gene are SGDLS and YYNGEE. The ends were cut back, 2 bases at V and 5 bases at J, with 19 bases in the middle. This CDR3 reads CASSVSTSRSRETQYF. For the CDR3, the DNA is TGTGCCAGCAGCGTTTCAACTAGCAGGAGCCGGGAGACCCAGTACTTC.

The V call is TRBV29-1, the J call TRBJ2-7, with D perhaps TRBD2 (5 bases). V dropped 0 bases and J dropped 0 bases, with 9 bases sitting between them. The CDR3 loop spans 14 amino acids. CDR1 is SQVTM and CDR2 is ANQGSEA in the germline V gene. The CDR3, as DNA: TGCAGCGTTGAAGACCAGGCGGGCTCCTACGAGCAGTACTTC. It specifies CSVEDQAGSYEQYF.

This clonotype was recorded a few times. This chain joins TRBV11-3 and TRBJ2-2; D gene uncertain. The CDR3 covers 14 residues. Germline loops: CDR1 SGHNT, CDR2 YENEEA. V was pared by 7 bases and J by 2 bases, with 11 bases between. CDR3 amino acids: CASTLNPNTGELFF. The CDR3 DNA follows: TGTGCCAGCACCCTTAATCCAAACACCGGGGAGCTGTTTTTT.

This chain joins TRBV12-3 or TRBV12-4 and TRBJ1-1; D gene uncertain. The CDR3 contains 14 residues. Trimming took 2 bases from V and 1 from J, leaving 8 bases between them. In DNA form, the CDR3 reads TGTGCCAGCAGTTTAAGACGGCCGAACACTGAAGCTTTCTTT. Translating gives CASSLRRPNTEAFF.

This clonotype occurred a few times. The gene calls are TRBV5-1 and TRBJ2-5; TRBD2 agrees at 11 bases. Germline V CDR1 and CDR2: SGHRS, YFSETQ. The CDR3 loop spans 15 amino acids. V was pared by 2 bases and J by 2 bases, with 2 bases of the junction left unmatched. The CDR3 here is CASSLLAGEQETQYF. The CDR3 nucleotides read TGCGCCAGCAGCTTACTAGCGGGAGAACAAGAGACCCAGTACTTC.

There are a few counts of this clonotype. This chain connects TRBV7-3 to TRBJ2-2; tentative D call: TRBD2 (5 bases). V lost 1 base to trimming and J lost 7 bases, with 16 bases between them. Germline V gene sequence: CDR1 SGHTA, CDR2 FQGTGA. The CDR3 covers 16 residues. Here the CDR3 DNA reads TGTGCCAGCAGCTTAATTTCTGGGCTAGCAGGCGGGGAGCTGTTTTTT. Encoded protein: CASSLISGLAGGELFF. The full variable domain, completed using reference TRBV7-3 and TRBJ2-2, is GAGVSQTPSNKVTEKGKYVELRCDPISGHTALYWYRQSLGQGPEFLIYFQGTGAADDSGLPNDRFFAVRPEGSVSTLKIQRTERGDSAVYLCASSLISGLAGGELFFGEGSRLTVL.